Listed below are T cell receptor beta chains from one sample, sequenced in a study of OX40 agonist ivuxolimab in advanced cancers. Generated by immunoSEQ multiplex PCR, the TCRdb table keeps only in-frame clones and is missing some. The profile covers tens of thousands of clones, with 80% to 90% appearing a single time and 1.8% taken by the ten largest. This material consisted of CD4+ or CD8+ T cells sorted from blood, taken in a trial of the OX40 agonist ivuxolimab. All receptors come from an adult with an advanced solid tumor such as melanoma, head and neck, liver or kidney cancer. CDR3s include the opening cysteine and the closing phenylalanine or tryptophan. The D gene is left open where the match is weak. Size values are once, few and many counts, or a class for expanded clones, and some rows have none.

D gene	clone size	V gene	J gene	CDR3 DNA	CDR3 protein
TRBD1	-	TRBV19	TRBJ2-7	TGTGCCAGTAGTATGGTCGGGGACAGGGCCTACGAGCAGTACTTC	CASSMVGDRAYEQYF
TRBD1	-	TRBV19	TRBJ2-6	TGTGCCAGTAGCGACGGGACAGGGTCTAGTGGGGCCAACGTCCTGACTTTC	CASSDGTGSSGANVLTF
-	-	TRBV15	TRBJ2-5	TGTGCCACCAGCAGAGATCAAGCAGGTCCTGGAGGAAAGACCCAGTACTTC	CATSRDQAGPGGKTQYF
-	-	TRBV7-2	TRBJ2-3	TGTGCCAGCAGCCGGCAGGCATCGCGGGCCGCAGATACGCAGTATTTT	CASSRQASRAADTQYF
TRBD1	-	TRBV9	TRBJ2-1	TGTGCCAGCAGCGTAGAGGGGGCTGACAGTGAGCAGTTCTTC	CASSVEGADSEQFF
TRBD2	-	TRBV11-3	TRBJ2-5	TGTGCCAGCAGCAAACTAGCGGGAGCGGGTTTCTTGGGGACCCAGTACTTC	CASSKLAGAGFLGTQYF
-	-	TRBV27	TRBJ1-2	TGTGCCAGCAGTTTATTCGGGACAAGTGGCTACACCTTC	CASSLFGTSGYTF
TRBD2	-	TRBV2	TRBJ2-1	TGTGCCAGCAGTCGAGGACTAGCGGGGGTCACCGCTCGGTACAATGAGCAGTTCTTC	CASSRGLAGVTARYNEQFF
TRBD1	-	TRBV7-8	TRBJ2-6	TGTGCCAGCAGCTCGGGACAGGGGGCCAACGTCCTGACTTTC	CASSSGQGANVLTF
-	few	TRBV6-5	TRBJ2-1	TGTGCCAGCAGAGCCACCTGGGGGCCGGCGCAGTTCTTC	CASRATWGPAQFF
-	-	TRBV5-1	TRBJ2-5	TGCGCCAGCAGCTTGGTAGGGGCGGAAATTGTGACCCAGTACTTC	CASSLVGAEIVTQYF
-	-	TRBV23-1	TRBJ1-1	TGCGCCAGCAGTCAATCGTCAGGGAAGGACACTGAAGCTTTCTTT	CASSQSSGKDTEAFF
TRBD2	-	TRBV5-1	TRBJ2-6	TGCGCCAGCAGCTCTACGGGGGGCTCTGGGGCCAACGTCCTGACTTTC	CASSSTGGSGANVLTF
TRBD1	-	TRBV27	TRBJ2-3	TGTGCCGTTGGGACAGGCTACACAGATACGCAGTATTTT	CAVGTGYTDTQYF
TRBD1	once	TRBV29-1	TRBJ2-2	TGCAGCGTTGGGACAGGGCTATACACCGGGGAGCTGTTTTTT	CSVGTGLYTGELFF
TRBD1	-	TRBV15	TRBJ1-1	TGTGCCACCAGCTCCCAGGGGGCGGATGAAGCTTTCTTT	CATSSQGADEAFF
-	-	TRBV10-1	TRBJ1-2	TGCGCCAGCAGTGAGTCGACCAGGAGCTATGGCTACACCTTC	CASSESTRSYGYTF
TRBD1	few	TRBV27	TRBJ1-5	TGTGCCAGCAGTTCGGTCGGGACAGGGGGCAATCAGCCCCAGCATTTT	CASSSVGTGGNQPQHF
TRBD2	once	TRBV5-1	TRBJ2-1	TGCGCCAGCGGCCGCGGAGCGGGGGATTACAATGAGCAGTTCTTC	CASGRGAGDYNEQFF
-	once	TRBV6-4	TRBJ2-2	TGTGCCAGCAGTTTTTACCATTCGGACGGCACCGGGGAGCTGTTTTTT	CASSFYHSDGTGELFF
TRBD1	-	TRBV18	TRBJ1-2	TGTGCCAGCTCACCTTCCAGGGACAGCTATGGCTACACCTTC	CASSPSRDSYGYTF
-	-	TRBV5-6	TRBJ1-5	TGTGCCAGCAGCGACGGAGGTGCAGGGGCGGTTCAGCCCCAGCATTTT	CASSDGGAGAVQPQHF
TRBD1	-	TRBV6-5	TRBJ1-1	TGTGCCAGCAGACAGGGGACGAACACTGAAGCTTTCTTT	CASRQGTNTEAFF
TRBD1	-	TRBV7-7	TRBJ2-2	TGTGCCAGCAGCCTGGGGACAGGGGCTTCCGGGGAGCTGTTTTTT	CASSLGTGASGELFF
-	-	TRBV19	TRBJ1-1	TGTGCCAGTAGCTTGACGGGGGCGCACACTGAAGCTTTCTTT	CASSLTGAHTEAFF
-	once	TRBV4-1	TRBJ2-2	TGCGCCAGCAGCCAAGAAGGATGGTCCACCGGGGAGCTGTTTTTT	CASSQEGWSTGELFF
TRBD2	-	TRBV30	TRBJ2-3	TGTGCCTGGAGTCTAGCGGGAGTCACCACAGATACGCAGTATTTT	CAWSLAGVTTDTQYF
TRBD1	-	TRBV28	TRBJ2-3	TGTGCCAGCAGTTTATTAGGACAGGGCGATACGCAGTATTTT	CASSLLGQGDTQYF
-	-	TRBV14	TRBJ1-2	TGTGCCAGCAGCTCACAGGGCCCCACTGTTTCGGGCTACACCTTC	CASSSQGPTVSGYTF
-	once	TRBV6-5	TRBJ2-2	TGTGCCAGCAGGGTGACAGCTGCGAACACCGGGGAGCTGTTTTTT	CASRVTAANTGELFF
-	few	TRBV6-1	TRBJ2-4	TGTGCCAGCAGTGAAGCCAGCCAACTAGCCAAAAACATTCAGTACTTC	CASSEASQLAKNIQYF
-	-	TRBV21-1	TRBJ1-2	TGTTCTAGCGGCGCGGTTGGCTACACCTTC	CSSGAVGYTF
-	-	TRBV2	TRBJ2-3	TGTGCCAGCAGTGAACTAAGGAGCACAGATACGCAGTATTTT	CASSELRSTDTQYF
TRBD1	-	TRBV7-8	TRBJ1-1	TGTGCCAGCAGCTTAAGGGGACAGGGGATGAACACTGAAGCTTTCTTT	CASSLRGQGMNTEAFF
TRBD1	-	TRBV7-9	TRBJ2-1	TGTGCCAGCAGCTTCCCGAACAGGGGGTTAAATGAGCAGTTCTTC	CASSFPNRGLNEQFF
-	-	TRBV5-1	TRBJ2-6	TGCGCCAGCAGCACTTACTTACGGGCCTCTGGGGCCAACGTCCTGACTTTC	CASSTYLRASGANVLTF